This TCR beta chain was captured by sequencing in a study of T cells in tuberculosis. The V segment lost 2 bases and the J segment 6 bases; nucleotides outside the gene matches: 0. Germline CDR1 MRHNA, CDR2 SNTAGT. This CDR3 contains 13 residues. TCRdb's copy holds only in-frame clones and misses some; the assay was immunoSEQ multiplex PCR. This table has about 43,000 clones, 95% appearing once. Sequences were obtained from PBMCs. The receptor was isolated from a donor aged 10-29 years with latent tuberculosis or without tuberculosis infection. The gene calls are TRBV6-4 and TRBJ2-2; 7 nucleotides agree with TRBD2. CDR3 DNA: TGTGCCAGCAGTGACGGGGGGGCCGGGGAGCTGTTTTTT. This gives the protein CASSDGGAGELFF.